This TCR beta chain was documented in a study of cytomegalovirus exposure and HLA in healthy donors. Broader study findings: Reported results showed that the classifier diagnosed cytomegalovirus status with high specificity and sensitivity.

On this clone itself: Its target is not known.

Primers for the PCR totalled 60 Vbeta and 13 Jbeta. Only in-frame clones appear in the TCRdb table, and some are missing; sequencing was by immunoSEQ multiplex PCR. The sample yields around 40,000 clones, of which the top ten take up roughly 1.4%. This sequence originates from a man younger than 40 in good health and CMV-seronegative. Sequenced sample: PBMCs.

CDR3: CASSPSIAGGYYNEQFF. CDR3 DNA: TGCGCCAGCAGCCCTTCGATAGCGGGTGGATATTACAATGAGCAGTTCTTC. The chain has TRBV4-1 and TRBJ2-1; the match to TRBD2 covers 7 bases. The junction had 13 bases not matched to a gene; V was cut back by 4 bases and J by 4 bases. The germline CDR1 and CDR2 sequences are MGHRA and YSYEKL. The CDR3 consists of 17 residues.